The 32 T cell receptor beta chains reported below all come from one sample, sequenced in a study of T-cell memory formation after mild COVID-19. Using its own MiXCR run on the 5' RACE reads, TCRdb lists one record per CDR3 protein. The sample has more than 300,000 distinct CDR3 sequences; roughly an eighth are singletons. Input material: PBMCs or a T cell subset sorted from them (not recorded which). All receptors come from a man aged 18 to 29 who had mild COVID-19 (a few samples of this study predate the infection). Cell type and time point are not known.

DNA for the CDR3: TGTGCCAGCAGGCGAGGGTTGACTTACAATGAGCAGTTCTTC. This sequence encodes CASRRGLTYNEQFF. This rearrangement joins TRBV7-2 to TRBJ2-1, with D perhaps matching TRBD2 (5 bases). V shed 6 bases and J shed 4 bases, with 13 bases lying between them. CDR1 and CDR2 from the germline V gene are SGHTA and FQGNSA. The CDR3 consists of 14 residues.

This clonotype occurred a few times. The chain joins TRBV7-2 to TRBJ2-3; possibly TRBD2 for D (5 bases). The CDR3 is 15 residues long. V lost 3 bases to trimming and J lost 2 bases, with 12 bases between them. From germline, CDR1 is SGHTA and CDR2 FQGNSA. CDR3 residues: CASSFWASPTDTQYF. The CDR3 coding sequence is TGTGCCAGCAGCTTCTGGGCTAGCCCCACAGATACGCAGTATTTT.

This clonotype occurred a few times. The rearrangement links TRBV5-6 to TRBJ2-7; 7 positions match TRBD2. The J segment lost 2 bases and the V segment lost 0 bases, leaving 5 bases of the junction unmatched. Germline V CDR1 and CDR2: SGHDT, YYEEEE. The length of the CDR3 is 15 residues. The CDR3 DNA follows: TGTGCCAGCAGCTTGGAATTCGCGGGAGCCTACGAGCAGTACGTC. It codes for CASSLEFAGAYEQYV.

This clonotype came up many times. The V call is TRBV7-2, the J call TRBJ2-1, with a weak D call TRBD2 (6 bases). Looked up from germline, CDR1 is SGHTA and CDR2 is FQGNSA. The CDR3 loop spans 17 amino acids. Trimming removed 5 bases at V and 6 bases at J, with 23 bases between. CDR3 DNA: TGTGCCAGCAGCCCGACACGACTAGGGAATCTGGTCAATGAGCAGTTCTTC. It yields the protein CASSPTRLGNLVNEQFF. The whole variable domain, filled in from reference TRBV7-2 and TRBJ2-1, reads GAGVSQSPSNKVTEKGKDVELRCDPISGHTALYWYRQSLGQGLEFLIYFQGNSAPDKSGLPSDRFSAERTGGSVSTLTIQRTQQEDSAVYLCASSPTRLGNLVNEQFFGPGTRLTVL.

In this sample, this clonotype turned up many times. Written as DNA, the CDR3 is TGTGCGGCTAACACTGAAGCTTTCTTT. This gives the protein CAANTEAFF. The chain employs TRBV9 and TRBJ1-1; no clear D gene. The CDR3 extends over 9 amino acids. Germline CDR1 reads SGDLS; CDR2 reads YYNGEE.

V is TRBV9 and J is TRBJ1-6; no reliable D call. Trimming cost V 0 bases and J 7 bases, with 8 bases left between them. The length of the CDR3 is 14 residues. Per germline, CDR1 SGDLS and CDR2 YYNGEE. The CDR3 here is CASSVGGVNSPLHF. The CDR3 DNA reads TGTGCCAGCAGCGTAGGGGGTGTGAATTCACCCCTCCACTTT.

This clonotype has just a few counts. This chain uses TRBV5-4 with TRBJ2-1, with D perhaps TRBD1 (5 bases). The CDR3 totals 17 residues. Germline loops: CDR1 SGHNT, CDR2 YYREEE (reference sequence). V lost 10 bases and J 4 bases, leaving 27 bases between the germline ends. This chain's CDR3 is CAVSLWTPGVGYNEQFF. CDR3 DNA: TGTGCCGTCAGCCTTTGGACACCCGGAGTTGGGTACAATGAGCAGTTCTTC.

The chain employs TRBV11-3 and TRBJ2-1, with 7 bases identical to TRBD2. This CDR3 contains 12 residues. With V trimmed by 4 bases and J by 9 bases, 3 bases remained unmatched. Germline V CDR1 and CDR2: SGHNT, YENEEA. The CDR3: CASSSGLGEQFF. CDR3 nucleotides: TGTGCCAGCAGCTCCGGACTAGGTGAGCAGTTCTTC.

The chain is built from TRBV5-1 and TRBJ1-1, with no clear D. The V gene's germline CDR1 is SGHRS and CDR2 YFSETQ. Trimming left V 5 bases short and J 4 bases short, with 15 bases between. The CDR3 runs 14 residues. The CDR3 is CASSGRESVTEAFF. The CDR3 DNA follows: TGCGCCAGCAGTGGGAGGGAGTCGGTCACTGAAGCTTTCTTT.

This clonotype was seen more than once but under ten times. The chain joins TRBV5-1 to TRBJ2-1; 7 nucleotides line up with TRBD1. CDR3 size: 12 residues. V trimming: 3 bases; J trimming: 13 bases; junction bases outside the gene matches: 7. The germline gives CDR1 SGHRS, CDR2 YFSETQ. Here the CDR3 reads CASSWDSRTQFF. Written as DNA, the CDR3 is TGCGCCAGCAGCTGGGACAGTAGGACACAGTTCTTC. Complete variable domain (other parts from reference TRBV5-1 and TRBJ2-1): KAGVTQTPRYLIKTRGQQVTLSCSPISGHRSVSWYQQTPGQGLQFLFEYFSETQRNKGNFPGRFSGRQFSNSRSEMNVSTLELGDSALYLCASSWDSRTQFFGPGTRLTVL.

The V gene is TRBV11-2, the J gene TRBJ1-3; D call uncertain. V lost 1 base to trimming and J lost 3 bases, with 10 bases between them. Germline CDR1 and CDR2: SGHAT and FQNNGV. There are 15 residues in the CDR3. CDR3 DNA: TGTGCCAGCAGCTTAGTACCCGGGAGTGGAAACACCATATATTTT. It encodes CASSLVPGSGNTIYF.

The CDR3 sequence: CASSSLAGSGETQYF. CDR3 nucleotides: TGCGCCAGCAGCTCTCTAGCGGGATCGGGAGAGACCCAGTACTTC. V is TRBV5-1 and J is TRBJ2-5; 9 positions agree with TRBD2. Trimming at V came to 3 bases and at J to 4 bases, leaving 7 bases not matched to a gene. The CDR3 runs to 15 residues. Germline V gene sequence: CDR1 SGHRS, CDR2 YFSETQ.

The table lists this clonotype with many counts. For the CDR3, the DNA is TGCAGCGTTGGAGAAGGTCGGGGTAATTCACCCCTCCACTTT. This encodes CSVGEGRGNSPLHF. The V gene is TRBV29-1, the J gene TRBJ1-6; no reliable D call. Trimming cost V 4 bases and J 6 bases, with 13 bases left between them. CDR1 is SQVTM and CDR2 is ANQGSEA in the germline V gene. CDR3 size: 14 residues.

This clonotype was detected only a few times. The CDR3 DNA reads as TGCAGCGGGAGGTCAGAAAACACCGGGGAGCTGTTTTTT. This codes for CSGRSENTGELFF. The chain is built from TRBV29-1 and TRBJ2-2, with a possible D match to TRBD2 (5 bases). In germline, CDR1 is SQVTM, CDR2 ANQGSEA. This CDR3 has 13 amino acids. Trimming stripped 7 bases from V and 2 bases from J, with 11 bases between.

V and J are TRBV5-1 and TRBJ1-2; D might be TRBD1 (5 bases). V was pared by 5 bases and J by 6 bases, with 17 bases between. Germline V lookup: CDR1 SGHRS, CDR2 YFSETQ. The CDR3 sequence is 14 residues long. CDR3 DNA sequence: TGCGCCAGCAGGCCGGACTCAGGGACCGATGGCTACACCTTC. Amino acid sequence: CASRPDSGTDGYTF.

This clonotype occurred a few times. The chain is built from TRBV7-2 and TRBJ2-1; TRBD1 matches at 10 bases. Germline V CDR1 and CDR2: SGHTA, FQGNSA. V lost 5 bases to trimming and J lost 7 bases; unmatched junction nucleotides: 5. CDR3 length: 14 residues. The CDR3 loop is CASSLGQGLNEQFF. The CDR3 DNA follows: TGTGCCAGCAGCCTGGGACAGGGGTTGAATGAGCAGTTCTTC.

This clonotype was seen a handful of times. The chain combines TRBV28 with TRBJ2-2; 8 bases are shared with TRBD1. The CDR3 runs to 16 residues. CDR1 is MDHEN, CDR2 SYDVKM, per germline. V shed 5 bases, J shed 8 bases, and the junction held 13 bases outside the gene matches. The CDR3 sequence is CASSLMPGQGGGELFF. CDR3 sequence (DNA): TGTGCCAGCAGTCTTATGCCTGGACAGGGAGGAGGGGAGCTGTTTTTT.

Comment on this clonotype: One base away lies a much larger clone, so this may be a sequencing read error. The rearrangement links TRBV6-4 to TRBJ1-6; D gene unclear. Germline V lookup: CDR1 MRHNA, CDR2 SNTAGT. This CDR3 has 14 amino acids. Deletions cut 3 bases from V and 4 bases from J, with 7 bases between. The CDR3, as DNA: TGTGCCAGCAGTGAAAACGGGTATAATTCACCCCTCCACTTT. It is translated as CASSENGYNSPLHF.

This clonotype appeared a few times. The gene calls are TRBV29-1 and TRBJ2-6; D unclear. From germline, CDR1 is SQVTM and CDR2 ANQGSEA. Trimming left V 7 bases short and J 5 bases short, with 6 bases between. The CDR3 has 11 amino acids. The CDR3 nucleotides read TGCAGCGGCGTACGGGCCAACGTCCTGACTTTC. It codes for CSGVRANVLTF.

The CDR3 sequence is CASRPPLAGGDGNNEQFF. CDR3 DNA sequence: TGTGCCAGCAGACCCCCGCTAGCGGGGGGGGACGGGAACAATGAGCAGTTCTTC. The chain joins TRBV7-9 to TRBJ2-1, with 12 bases identical to TRBD2. Germline V gene lookup returns CDR1 SEHNR and CDR2 FQNEAQ (reference sequence). The CDR3 has 18 residues. The V and J ends lost 6 bases and 5 bases, in that order; junction bases with no gene match: 14.

This clonotype was observed a handful of times. The chain combines TRBV5-1 with TRBJ2-3; 10 bases match TRBD1. This CDR3 contains 16 residues. Germline assignment: CDR1 SGHRS and CDR2 YFSETQ. V lost 2 bases and J lost 4; bases outside the gene matches: 7. The CDR3 sequence is CASSFAGQGLSDTQYF. The CDR3 bases are TGCGCCAGCAGCTTCGCGGGACAGGGGTTGTCAGATACGCAGTATTTT.

The chain has TRBV7-2 and TRBJ1-1, with D maybe TRBD1 (5 bases). The germline CDR1 and CDR2 sequences are SGHTA and FQGNSA. Trimming cost V 1 base and J 4 bases, with 10 bases left between them. CDR3 size: 14 residues. In DNA, the CDR3 is TGTGCCAGCAGCTTAGGAGGGCAGGGCACTGAAGCTTTCTTT. It specifies CASSLGGQGTEAFF.

V is TRBV5-1 and J is TRBJ2-1; D might be TRBD2 (6 bases). Per the germline V gene, CDR1 is SGHRS and CDR2 is YFSETQ. V lost 4 bases and J lost 4, with 18 bases in between. The CDR3 is 16 residues long. CDR3 in DNA: TGCGCCAGCAGCCCCCTCGCGGACGGGGGTTACAATGAGCAGTTCTTC. Its translation: CASSPLADGGYNEQFF.

The chain joins TRBV30 to TRBJ2-3; TRBD2 agrees at 12 bases. Trimming cost V 2 bases and J 5 bases; bases outside gene matches: 8. Per the germline V gene, CDR1 is GTSNPN and CDR2 is SVGIG (reference sequence). The CDR3 loop spans 16 amino acids. CDR3 in DNA: TGTGCCTGGAGTTCCGGGACTAGCGGGCCCCTAGATACGCAGTATTTT. Its translation: CAWSSGTSGPLDTQYF.

This clonotype was recorded a few times. This chain joins TRBV9 and TRBJ2-5; maybe TRBD1 (5 bases). Germline CDR1 reads SGDLS; CDR2 reads YYNGEE. V was shortened by 2 bases and J by 2 bases, with 16 bases between the two germline ends. The CDR3 covers 16 residues. The CDR3 protein is CASSVDSDQNQETQYF. The CDR3 nucleotides read TGTGCCAGCAGCGTCGACAGCGACCAAAATCAAGAGACCCAGTACTTC.

For the CDR3, the DNA is TGTGCCAGCAGCCCTCGACGATGGTTCGATTTTTCCGGGGAGCTGTTTTTT. As protein: CASSPRRWFDFSGELFF. The V gene is TRBV7-9, the J gene TRBJ2-2; D is unresolved. From germline, CDR1 is SEHNR and CDR2 FQNEAQ (reference sequence). The CDR3 is 17 residues long. V lost 5 bases to trimming and J lost 6 bases, with 22 bases between them.

The V gene is TRBV7-2, the J gene TRBJ2-2; 8 bases fit TRBD2. Germline CDR1 reads SGHTA; CDR2 reads FQGNSA. The junction had 5 bases not matched to a gene; V was cut back by 5 bases and J by 6 bases. The CDR3 totals 14 residues. In nucleotides, the CDR3 is TGTGCCAGCAGCCCACTCGGGGGGGCCGGGGAGCTGTTTTTT. It translates to CASSPLGGAGELFF.

This clonotype was seen many times. This chain uses TRBV6-6 with TRBJ1-1; maybe TRBD1 (6 bases). The CDR3 totals 13 residues. Between the trimmed V and J ends, which lost 11 bases and 0 bases, there was a span of 13 bases. Germline V lookup: CDR1 MNHNY, CDR2 SVGAGI (reference sequence). The CDR3 loop reads CAVFRGMNTEAFF. The DNA for the CDR3 is TGTGCCGTGTTCAGGGGCATGAACACTGAAGCTTTCTTT.

The CDR3 loop reads CATSDLHGGIAETQYF. Written as DNA, the CDR3 is TGTGCCACCAGTGATTTGCACGGTGGTATCGCGGAGACCCAGTACTTC. The V call is TRBV24-1, the J call TRBJ2-5; D is unresolved. Germline CDR1 and CDR2: KGHDR and SFDVKD. Trimming removed 0 bases at V and 5 bases at J, with 15 bases between. The CDR3 runs to 16 residues.

This clonotype was seen more than once but under ten times. The chain combines TRBV6-6 with TRBJ1-5, with TRBD1 identical over 8 bases. The CDR3 runs to 16 residues. The J segment lost 7 bases and the V segment lost 4 bases, leaving 12 bases of the junction unmatched. Per germline, CDR1 MNHNY and CDR2 SVGAGI (reference sequence). CDR3: CASSSYGQGGMQPQHF. The CDR3 nucleotides are TGTGCCAGCAGTTCCTATGGACAGGGAGGTATGCAGCCCCAGCATTTT.

The table lists this clonotype with many counts. The V call is TRBV4-3, the J call TRBJ2-5, with D hard to call. CDR3 length equals 14 residues. Germline V gene data show CDR1 as LGHNA and CDR2 as YSLEER. V was trimmed by 4 bases and J by 2 bases, leaving 11 bases between them. The CDR3 protein is CASSPGRLQETQYF. CDR3 DNA: TGCGCCAGCAGCCCTGGACGGTTACAAGAGACCCAGTACTTC.

This clonotype turned up a few times. This chain joins TRBV27 and TRBJ2-3; D gene ambiguous. Germline CDR1 reads MNHEY; CDR2 reads SMNVEV (reference sequence). The CDR3 spans 13 residues. Trimming took off 4 bases at V and 6 bases at J, with 11 bases between the two ends. CDR3 DNA: TGTGCCAGCAGTTCCGTCACGACGGATACGCAGTATTTT. Translated: CASSSVTTDTQYF.